The entry below gives a single T cell receptor (beta chain) sequence along with its context. Its antigen remains unknown. The CDR3 length is 13 residues. Per the germline V gene, CDR1 is LNHDA and CDR2 is SQIVND (reference sequence). V lost 0 bases, J lost 4 bases, and 5 bases lay in between. Measured with immunoSEQ multiplex PCR; TCRdb has only the in-frame clones, and not every one. The sample has tens of thousands of clones, 80% seen once. The data belong to a study of T cell responses to AZD1222 COVID-19 vaccine. The overall study: Some second doses came at about 4 weeks and others at about 12 weeks; these were pooled. Findings and caveats of the study: At baseline, seropositivity was found in only a handful of AZD1222 recipients. Nearly half of spike-specific TCRs reportedly go after variant regions that carry no mutations. Along spike, vaccine-associated CD4 TCRs were found throughout, with dominance at 160-218 and 743-854.

Sequencing used peripheral blood, obtained on day 0 of AZD1222 vaccination. The receptor was isolated from an adult in good health. The chain uses TRBV19 and TRBJ2-3, with D unclear. CDR3 loop: CASSIDLPDTQYF. The CDR3, as DNA: TGTGCCAGTAGTATAGATCTGCCAGATACGCAGTATTTT.